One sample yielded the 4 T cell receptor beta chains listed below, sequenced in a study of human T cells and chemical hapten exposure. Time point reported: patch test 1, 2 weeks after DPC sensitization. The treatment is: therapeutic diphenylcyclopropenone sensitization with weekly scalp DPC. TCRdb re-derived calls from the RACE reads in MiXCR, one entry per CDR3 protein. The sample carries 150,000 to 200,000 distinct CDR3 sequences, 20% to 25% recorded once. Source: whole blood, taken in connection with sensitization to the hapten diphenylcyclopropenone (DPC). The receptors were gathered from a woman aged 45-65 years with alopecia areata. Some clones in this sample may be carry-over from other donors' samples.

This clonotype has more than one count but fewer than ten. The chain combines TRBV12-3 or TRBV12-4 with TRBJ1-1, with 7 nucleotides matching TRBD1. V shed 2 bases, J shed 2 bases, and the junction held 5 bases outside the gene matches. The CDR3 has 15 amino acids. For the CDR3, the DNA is TGTGCCAGCAGTTTAACAGGGGCCCCAAACACTGAAGCTTTCTTT. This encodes CASSLTGAPNTEAFF.

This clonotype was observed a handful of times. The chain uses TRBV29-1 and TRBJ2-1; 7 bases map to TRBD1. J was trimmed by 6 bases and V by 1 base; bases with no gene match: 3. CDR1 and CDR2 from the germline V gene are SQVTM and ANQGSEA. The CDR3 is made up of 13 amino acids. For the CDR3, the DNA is TGCAGCGTTGAAGGGGCAGGGGGCAATGAGCAGTTCTTC. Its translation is CSVEGAGGNEQFF.

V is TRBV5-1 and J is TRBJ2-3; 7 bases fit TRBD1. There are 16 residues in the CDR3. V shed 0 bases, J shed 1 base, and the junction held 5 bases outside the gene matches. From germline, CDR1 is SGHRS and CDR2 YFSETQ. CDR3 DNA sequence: TGCGCCAGCAGCTTGGAGGGACAGCTTCGCACAGATACGCAGTATTTT. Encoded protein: CASSLEGQLRTDTQYF.

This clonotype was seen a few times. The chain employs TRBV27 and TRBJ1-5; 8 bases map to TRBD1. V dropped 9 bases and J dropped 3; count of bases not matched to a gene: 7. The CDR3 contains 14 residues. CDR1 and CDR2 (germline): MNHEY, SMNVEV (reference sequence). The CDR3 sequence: CASSDRDHNQPQHF. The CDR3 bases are TGTGCCAGTTCGGACAGGGACCACAATCAGCCCCAGCATTTT.